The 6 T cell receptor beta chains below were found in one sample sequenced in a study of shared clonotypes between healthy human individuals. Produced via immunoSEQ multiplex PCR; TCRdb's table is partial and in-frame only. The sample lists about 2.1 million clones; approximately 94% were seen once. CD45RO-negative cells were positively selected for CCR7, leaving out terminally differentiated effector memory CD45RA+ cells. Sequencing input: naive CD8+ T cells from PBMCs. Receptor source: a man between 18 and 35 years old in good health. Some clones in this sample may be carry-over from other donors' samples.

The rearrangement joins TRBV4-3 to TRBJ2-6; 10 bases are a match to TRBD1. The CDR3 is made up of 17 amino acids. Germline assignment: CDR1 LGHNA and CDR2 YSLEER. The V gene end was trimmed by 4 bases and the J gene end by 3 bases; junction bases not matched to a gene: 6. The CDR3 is CASSPTGGAGGANVLTF. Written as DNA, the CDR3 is TGCGCCAGCAGCCCGACAGGGGGCGCGGGTGGGGCCAACGTCCTGACTTTC.

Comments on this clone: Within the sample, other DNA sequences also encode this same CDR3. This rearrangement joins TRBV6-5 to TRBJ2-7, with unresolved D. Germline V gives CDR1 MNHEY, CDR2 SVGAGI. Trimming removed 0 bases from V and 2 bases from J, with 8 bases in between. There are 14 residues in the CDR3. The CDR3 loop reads CASSYSIPAYEQYF. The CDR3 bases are TGTGCCAGCAGTTACTCGATTCCGGCCTACGAGCAGTACTTC.

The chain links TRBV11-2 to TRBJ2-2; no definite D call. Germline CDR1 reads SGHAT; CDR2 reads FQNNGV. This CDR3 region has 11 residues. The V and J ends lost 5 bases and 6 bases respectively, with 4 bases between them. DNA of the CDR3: TGTGCCAGCAGCCAACCCGGGGAGCTGTTTTTT. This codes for CASSQPGELFF. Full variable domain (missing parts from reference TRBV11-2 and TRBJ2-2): EAGVAQSPRYKIIEKRQSVAFWCNPISGHATLYWYQQILGQGPKLLIQFQNNGVVDDSQLPKDRFSAERLKGVDSTLKIQPAKLEDSAVYLCASSQPGELFFGEGSRLTVL.

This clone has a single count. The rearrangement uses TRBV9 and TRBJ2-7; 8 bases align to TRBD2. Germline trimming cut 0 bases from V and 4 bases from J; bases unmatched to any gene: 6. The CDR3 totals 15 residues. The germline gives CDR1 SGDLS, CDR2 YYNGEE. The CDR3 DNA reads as TGTGCCAGCAGCGTAGGGAGCGGGAGTGATTACGAGCAGTACTTC. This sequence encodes CASSVGSGSDYEQYF. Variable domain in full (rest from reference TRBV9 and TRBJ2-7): DSGVTQTPKHLITATGQRVTLRCSPRSGDLSVYWYQQSLDQGLQFLIQYYNGEERAKGNILERFSAQQFPDLHSELNLSSLELGDSALYFCASSVGSGSDYEQYFGPGTRLTVT.

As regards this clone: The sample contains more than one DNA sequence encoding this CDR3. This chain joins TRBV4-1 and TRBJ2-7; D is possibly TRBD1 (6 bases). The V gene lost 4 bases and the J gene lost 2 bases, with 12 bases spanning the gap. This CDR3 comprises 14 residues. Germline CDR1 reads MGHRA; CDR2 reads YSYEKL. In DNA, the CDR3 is TGCGCCAGCAGCCCGAGGGACACCACCTACGAGCAGTACTTC. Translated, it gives CASSPRDTTYEQYF.

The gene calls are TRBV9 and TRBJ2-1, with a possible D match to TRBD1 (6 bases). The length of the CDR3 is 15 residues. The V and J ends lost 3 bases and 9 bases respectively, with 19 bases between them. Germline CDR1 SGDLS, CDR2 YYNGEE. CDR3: CASSEQGALAGEQFF. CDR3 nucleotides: TGTGCCAGCAGCGAACAGGGTGCGCTAGCTGGTGAGCAGTTCTTC.